A single sample is the source of the 5 T cell receptor beta chains below, sequenced in a study of cytomegalovirus exposure and HLA in healthy donors. Researchers ran the PCR with 60 Vbeta and 13 Jbeta primers. Assay used: immunoSEQ multiplex PCR; TCRdb lists only in-frame clones, some missing. The sample totals tens of thousands of clones. The sample was PBMCs. The receptors originated from a male donor in good health and CMV-seropositive.

V usage is TRBV28 and J usage is TRBJ1-2; D is perhaps TRBD1 (5 bases). Germline V gene data show CDR1 as MDHEN and CDR2 as SYDVKM. This CDR3 contains 13 residues. V was cut by 7 bases and J by 5 bases, with 14 bases left in between. The CDR3 here is CASIPTGGYGYTF. CDR3 DNA sequence: TGTGCCAGCATCCCAACGGGGGGGTATGGCTACACCTTC.

The chain carries TRBV28 and TRBJ1-2; 7 nucleotides align to TRBD1. The CDR3 spans 15 residues. Germline-derived CDR1 and CDR2 are MDHEN and SYDVKM. Trimming cost V 2 bases and J 2 bases; bases outside gene matches: 5. The CDR3 is CASSLGLTGNYGYTF. In DNA form, the CDR3 reads TGTGCCAGCAGTTTAGGCCTGACAGGGAACTATGGCTACACCTTC.

The CDR3 protein is CASSLTGGNQPQHF. CDR3 DNA sequence: TGTGCCAGCAGCTTGACAGGGGGGAATCAGCCCCAGCATTTT. The V gene is TRBV7-9, the J gene TRBJ1-5, with TRBD1 matching 9 bases. Trimming at V came to 3 bases and at J to 4 bases, leaving 1 base not matched to a gene. The CDR3 has 14 amino acids. The germline CDR1 and CDR2 sequences are SEHNR and FQNEAQ (reference sequence).

V is TRBV5-8 and J is TRBJ1-1; D not certain. This CDR3 region has 13 residues. From germline, CDR1 is SGHTS and CDR2 YDEGEE. V was pared by 0 bases and J by 4 bases, with 7 bases between. CDR3 coding DNA: TGTGCCAGCAGCTTGGCCAGGTTCACTGAAGCTTTCTTT. It yields the protein CASSLARFTEAFF.

This chain links TRBV28 with TRBJ2-7, with 9 nucleotides matching TRBD2. The CDR3 spans 16 residues. The germline CDR1 and CDR2 sequences are MDHEN and SYDVKM. Trimming at V came to 6 bases and at J to 7 bases, leaving 16 bases not matched to a gene. The CDR3 protein is CASSHPWGAGGGEQYF. The CDR3 coding sequence is TGTGCCAGCAGCCACCCCTGGGGGGCGGGAGGGGGGGAGCAGTACTTC.